This entry describes one T cell receptor beta chain. As yet, its antigen is unknown. The data derive from a study of T cells in Graves' hyperthyroidism and ophthalmopathy. Study-wide results and caveats: Stable hyperthyroidism was separated from ophthalmopathy by a model based on 13 V-J features.

Trimming took off 0 bases at V and 4 bases at J, with 16 bases between the two ends. This CDR3 is 16 amino acids long. Germline V gives CDR1 LGHNA, CDR2 YSLEER. TCR beta CDR3 regions were amplified from RNA transcripts. An initial round of RT-PCR targeting the TCR CDR3 relied on the HTBI primer set. TCRdb processed the multiplex PCR reads anew with MiXCR; each CDR3 protein has one entry. The data contain more than 500,000 distinct CDR3 sequences, 15% to 20% of them seen just once; the ten biggest clones take up 29%. The specimen was blood. The sequence came from a woman under 40 with Graves' ophthalmopathy. The chain couples TRBV4-3 to TRBJ2-7, with a tentative D call TRBD2 (6 bases). The CDR3 nucleotides are TGCGCCAGCAGCCAAGATTGGGCCGGGGGTAGGTACGAGCAGTACTTC. This translates into CASSQDWAGGRYEQYF.